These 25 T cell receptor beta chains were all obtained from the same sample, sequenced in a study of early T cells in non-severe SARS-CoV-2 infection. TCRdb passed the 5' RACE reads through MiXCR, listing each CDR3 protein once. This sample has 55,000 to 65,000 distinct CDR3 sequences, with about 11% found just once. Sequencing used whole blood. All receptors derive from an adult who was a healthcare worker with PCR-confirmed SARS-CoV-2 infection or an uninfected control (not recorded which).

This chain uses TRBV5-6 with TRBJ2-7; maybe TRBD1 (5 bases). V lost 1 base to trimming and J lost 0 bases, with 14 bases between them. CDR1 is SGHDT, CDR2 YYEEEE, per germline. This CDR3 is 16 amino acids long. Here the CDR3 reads CASSLRLGVNSYEQYF. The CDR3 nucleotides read TGTGCCAGCAGCTTGAGGTTAGGGGTAAACTCCTACGAGCAGTACTTC. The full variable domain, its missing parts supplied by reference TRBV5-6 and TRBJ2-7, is DAGVTQSPTHLIKTRGQQVTLRCSPKSGHDTVSWYQQALGQGPQFIFQYYEEEERQRGNFPDRFSGHQFPNYSSELNVNALLLGDSALYLCASSLRLGVNSYEQYFGPGTRLTVT.

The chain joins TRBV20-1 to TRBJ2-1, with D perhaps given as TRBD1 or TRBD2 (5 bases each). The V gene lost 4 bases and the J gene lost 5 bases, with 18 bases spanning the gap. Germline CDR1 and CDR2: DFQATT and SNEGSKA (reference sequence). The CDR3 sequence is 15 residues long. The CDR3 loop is CSAIRGDVLDNEQFF. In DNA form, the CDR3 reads TGCAGTGCTATACGTGGGGACGTACTAGACAATGAGCAGTTCTTC.

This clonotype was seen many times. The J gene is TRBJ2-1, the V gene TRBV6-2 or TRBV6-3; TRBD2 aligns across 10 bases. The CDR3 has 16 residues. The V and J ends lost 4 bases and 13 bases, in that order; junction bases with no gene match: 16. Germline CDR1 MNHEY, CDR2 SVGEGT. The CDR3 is CASSSVEAGGRQVQFF. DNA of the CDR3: TGTGCCAGCAGTTCCGTGGAAGCGGGAGGGCGCCAGGTTCAGTTCTTC.

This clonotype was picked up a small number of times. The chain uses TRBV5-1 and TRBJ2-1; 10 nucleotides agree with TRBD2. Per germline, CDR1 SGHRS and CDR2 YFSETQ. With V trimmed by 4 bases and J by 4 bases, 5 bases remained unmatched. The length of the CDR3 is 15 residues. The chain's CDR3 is CASSVIAGGYNEQFF. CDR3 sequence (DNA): TGCGCCAGCAGCGTCATAGCGGGAGGTTACAATGAGCAGTTCTTC.

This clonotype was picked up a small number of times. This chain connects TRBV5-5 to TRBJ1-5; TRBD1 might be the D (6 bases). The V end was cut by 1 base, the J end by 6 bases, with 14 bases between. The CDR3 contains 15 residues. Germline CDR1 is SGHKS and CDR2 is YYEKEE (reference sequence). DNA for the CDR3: TGTGCCAGCAGCTTGCGGGACAACTGGGGTCAGCCCCAGCATTTT. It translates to CASSLRDNWGQPQHF.

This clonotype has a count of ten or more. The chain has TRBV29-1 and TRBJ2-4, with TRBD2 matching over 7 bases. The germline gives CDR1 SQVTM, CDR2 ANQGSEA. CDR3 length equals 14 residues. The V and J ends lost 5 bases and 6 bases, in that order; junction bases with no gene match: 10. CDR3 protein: CSVQSPGTINIQYF. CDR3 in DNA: TGCAGCGTTCAGTCCCCCGGGACTATAAACATTCAGTACTTC. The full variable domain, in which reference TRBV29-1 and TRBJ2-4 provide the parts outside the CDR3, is SAVISQKPSRDICQRGTSLTIQCQVDSQVTMMFWYRQQPGQSLTLIATANQGSEATYESGFVIDKFPISRPNLTFSTLTVSNMSPEDSSIYLCSVQSPGTINIQYFGAGTRLSVL.

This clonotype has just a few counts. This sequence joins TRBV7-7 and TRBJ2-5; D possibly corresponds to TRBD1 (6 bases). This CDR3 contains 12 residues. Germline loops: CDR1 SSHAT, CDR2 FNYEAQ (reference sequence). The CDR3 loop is CAKGGAAETQYF. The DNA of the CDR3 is TGTGCTAAAGGGGGAGCAGCAGAGACCCAGTACTTC.

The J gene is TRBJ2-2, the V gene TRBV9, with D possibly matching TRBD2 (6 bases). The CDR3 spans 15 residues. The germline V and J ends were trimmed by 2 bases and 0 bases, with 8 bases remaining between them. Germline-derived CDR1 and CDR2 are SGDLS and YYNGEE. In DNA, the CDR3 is TGTGCCAGCAGCGTGGGCGGGGCGAACACCGGGGAGCTGTTTTTT. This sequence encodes CASSVGGANTGELFF.

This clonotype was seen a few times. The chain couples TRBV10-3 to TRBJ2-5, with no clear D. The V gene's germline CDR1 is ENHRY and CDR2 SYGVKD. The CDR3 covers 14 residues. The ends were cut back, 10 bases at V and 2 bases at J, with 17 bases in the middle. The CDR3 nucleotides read TGTGCCACCAACCAGGTCGGCCGGCAAGAGACCCAGTACTTC. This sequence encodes CATNQVGRQETQYF.

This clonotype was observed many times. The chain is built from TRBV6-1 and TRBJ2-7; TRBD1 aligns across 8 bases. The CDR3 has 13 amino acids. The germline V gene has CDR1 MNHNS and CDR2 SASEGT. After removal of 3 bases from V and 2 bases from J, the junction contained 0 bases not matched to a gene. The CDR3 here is CASSEGQAYEQYF. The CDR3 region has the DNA TGTGCCAGCAGTGAGGGACAGGCCTACGAGCAGTACTTC.

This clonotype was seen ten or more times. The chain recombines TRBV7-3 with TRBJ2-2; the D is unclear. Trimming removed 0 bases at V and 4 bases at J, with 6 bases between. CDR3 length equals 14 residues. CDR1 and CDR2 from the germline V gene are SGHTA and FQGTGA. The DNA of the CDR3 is TGTGCCAGCAGCTTAACGTGGCCCACCGGGGAGCTGTTTTTT. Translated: CASSLTWPTGELFF.

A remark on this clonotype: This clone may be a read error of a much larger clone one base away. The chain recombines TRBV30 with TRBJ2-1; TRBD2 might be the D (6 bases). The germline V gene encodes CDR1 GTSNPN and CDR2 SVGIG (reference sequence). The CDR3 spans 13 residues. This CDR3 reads CAWREAGRHEQSF. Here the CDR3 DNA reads TGTGCCTGGAGGGAGGCAGGGAGGCATGAGCAGTCCTTC.

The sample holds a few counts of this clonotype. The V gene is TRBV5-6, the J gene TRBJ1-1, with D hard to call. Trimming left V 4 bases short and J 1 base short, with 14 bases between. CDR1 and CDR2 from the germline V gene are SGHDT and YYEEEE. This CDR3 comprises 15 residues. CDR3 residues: CASSPGPLPNTEAFF. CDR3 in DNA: TGTGCCAGCAGCCCCGGGCCTCTACCGAACACTGAAGCTTTCTTT.

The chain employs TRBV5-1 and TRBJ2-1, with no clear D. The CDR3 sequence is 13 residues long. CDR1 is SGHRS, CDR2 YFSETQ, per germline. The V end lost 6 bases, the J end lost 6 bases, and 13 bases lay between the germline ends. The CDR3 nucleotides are TGCGCCAGCAACCATCCATGGGGCAATGAGCAGTTCTTC. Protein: CASNHPWGNEQFF.

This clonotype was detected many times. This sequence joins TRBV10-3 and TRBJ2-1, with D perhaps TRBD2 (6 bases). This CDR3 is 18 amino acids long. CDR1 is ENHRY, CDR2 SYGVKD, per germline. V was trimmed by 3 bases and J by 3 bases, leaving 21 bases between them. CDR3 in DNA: TGTGCCATCAGTGAAGGTTTAGTACTAGCCCACTTCTACAATGAGCAGTTCTTC. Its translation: CAISEGLVLAHFYNEQFF.

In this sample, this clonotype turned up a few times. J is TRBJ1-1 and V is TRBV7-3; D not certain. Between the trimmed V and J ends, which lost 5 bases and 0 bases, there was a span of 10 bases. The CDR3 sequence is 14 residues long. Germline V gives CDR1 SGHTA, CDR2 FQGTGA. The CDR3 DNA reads TGTGCCAGCAGCCTAGTGGGCATGAACACTGAAGCTTTCTTT. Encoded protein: CASSLVGMNTEAFF.

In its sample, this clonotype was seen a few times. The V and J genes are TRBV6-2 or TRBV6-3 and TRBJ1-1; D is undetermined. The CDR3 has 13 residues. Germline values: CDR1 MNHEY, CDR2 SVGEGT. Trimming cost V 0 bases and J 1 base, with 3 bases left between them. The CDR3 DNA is TGTGCCAGCAGTTACTCATGGAACACTGAAGCTTTCTTT. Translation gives CASSYSWNTEAFF.

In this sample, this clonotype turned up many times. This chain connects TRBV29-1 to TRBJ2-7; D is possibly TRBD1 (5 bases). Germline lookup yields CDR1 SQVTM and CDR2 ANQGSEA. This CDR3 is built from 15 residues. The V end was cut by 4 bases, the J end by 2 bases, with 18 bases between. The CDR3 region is CSVAVTDPLAYEQYF. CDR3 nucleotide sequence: TGCAGCGTTGCGGTGACAGACCCACTCGCCTACGAGCAGTACTTC.

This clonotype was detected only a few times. DNA of the CDR3: TGTGCCAGCAGCCAAAGGCAGGGAGGGTCGGACATTCAGTACTTC. Translated: CASSQRQGGSDIQYF. The gene calls are TRBV14 and TRBJ2-4, with TRBD2 matching over 7 bases. CDR3 length: 15 residues. CDR1 is SGHDN and CDR2 is FVKESK in the germline V gene. J was trimmed by 8 bases and V by 2 bases; bases with no gene match: 9.

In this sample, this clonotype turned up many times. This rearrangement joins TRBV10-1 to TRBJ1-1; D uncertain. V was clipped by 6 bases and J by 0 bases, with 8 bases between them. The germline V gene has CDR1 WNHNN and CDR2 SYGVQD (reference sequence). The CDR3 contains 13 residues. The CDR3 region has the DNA TGCGCCAGCAGAGAACAGATGAACACTGAAGCTTTCTTT. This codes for CASREQMNTEAFF.

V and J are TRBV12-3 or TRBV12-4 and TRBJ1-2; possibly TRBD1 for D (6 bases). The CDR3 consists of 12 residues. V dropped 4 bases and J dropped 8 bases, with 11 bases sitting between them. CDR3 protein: CASSSGVYGYTF. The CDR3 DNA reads TGTGCCAGCAGTTCAGGGGTATACGGCTACACCTTC.

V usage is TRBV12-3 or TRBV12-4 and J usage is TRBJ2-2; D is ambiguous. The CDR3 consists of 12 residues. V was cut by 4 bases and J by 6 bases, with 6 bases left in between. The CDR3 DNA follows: TGTGCCAGCAGTTCTAGGGCCGGGGAGCTGTTTTTT. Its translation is CASSSRAGELFF.

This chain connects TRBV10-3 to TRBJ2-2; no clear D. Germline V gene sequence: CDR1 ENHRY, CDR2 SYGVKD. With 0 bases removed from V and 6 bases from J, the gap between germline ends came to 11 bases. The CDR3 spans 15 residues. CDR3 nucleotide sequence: TGTGCCATCAGTGAGTCCCGGTGGGAATCCGGGGAGCTGTTTTTT. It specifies CAISESRWESGELFF.

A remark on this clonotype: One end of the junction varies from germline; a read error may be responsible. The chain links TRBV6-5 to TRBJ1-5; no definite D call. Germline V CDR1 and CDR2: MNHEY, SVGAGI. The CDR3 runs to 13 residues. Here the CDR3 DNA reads TGTGTCAGCAGTTGGGAGCTAAATCAGCCCCAGCATTTT. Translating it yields CVSSWELNQPQHF.

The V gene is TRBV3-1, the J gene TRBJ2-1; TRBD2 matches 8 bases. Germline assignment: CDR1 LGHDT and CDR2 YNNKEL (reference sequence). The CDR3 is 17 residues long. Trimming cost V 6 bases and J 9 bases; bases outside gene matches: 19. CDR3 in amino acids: CASRPNGGAHLHPEQFF. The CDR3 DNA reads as TGTGCCAGCAGACCCAACGGGGGGGCGCATCTCCACCCTGAGCAGTTCTTC.